This T cell receptor (beta chain) appears in the sequencing data of a study of CD8 T cells in Susac syndrome. Study summary: When their blood was taken, the Susac syndrome patients had either not yet had any therapy, were taking corticosteroids, or were taking intravenous immunoglobulin alone.

With random hexamers, roughly 0.5 to 1 ug RNA was reverse transcribed. One entry per CDR3 protein, called by TCRdb with MiXCR from the immunoSEQ multiplex PCR reads. Of about 76,000 distinct CDR3 sequences listed, approximately 93% are singletons. Sequencing of TCR beta was performed on blood CD8+ T cells and on blood CD4+ T cells. Diagnostic criteria defined recently for definite or probable disease were met by the Susac syndrome patients. About this clonotype: As yet, its antigen is unknown.

V was clipped by 4 bases and J by 1 base; unmatched bases: 3. The CDR3 totals 15 residues. CDR1 is SGHRS and CDR2 is YFSETQ in the germline V gene. Study conclusions and caveats: In TEMRA cells and active patients, CD8+ clonal expansion in Susac reached its peak.

The sequence was collected from a human donor with Susac syndrome. The sample comprised CD8+ T cells from PBMCs. V gene TRBV5-1 combines with J gene TRBJ1-5; 9 bases are a match to TRBD1. The CDR3 sequence: CASSPGQGSNQPQHF. The DNA for the CDR3 is TGCGCCAGCAGCCCGGGACAGGGCAGCAATCAGCCCCAGCATTTT.